The next 10 T cell receptor beta chains were all read from a single sample in a study of T cell repertoires in cytomegalovirus infection. No cognate antigen is known for these TCRs. TCRdb analysed the reads with MiXCR anew, one entry per CDR3 protein. The repertoire consists of approximately 910,000 distinct CDR3 sequences, with approximately 31% occurring once and the leading ten covering roughly 13%. The input for sequencing was cultured CD8+ T cells from PBMCs, taken from culture after CMV antigen stimulation. These receptors all stem from a human donor in good health (CMV status not recorded). Some clones in this sample may be carry-over from other donors' samples.

The chain links TRBV7-4 to TRBJ1-1; 10 nucleotides match TRBD1. Germline trimming cut 5 bases from V and 4 bases from J; bases unmatched to any gene: 7. Germline V lookup: CDR1 SGHVT, CDR2 SQSDAQ. This CDR3 region has 15 residues. The DNA of the CDR3 is TGTGCCAGCAGCCACCCCGACAGGGGGCCCACTGAAGCTTTCTTT. Residues: CASSHPDRGPTEAFF.

This clonotype has ten or more counts. The J gene is TRBJ1-5, the V gene TRBV18; 11 nucleotides line up with TRBD1. The CDR3 totals 14 residues. The V gene's germline CDR1 is KGHSH and CDR2 LQKENI. The V gene end was trimmed by 8 bases and the J gene end by 6 bases; junction bases not matched to a gene: 6. The CDR3 here is CASSPDRGLQPQHF. The DNA of the CDR3 is TGTGCCAGCAGCCCGGACAGGGGGCTTCAGCCCCAGCATTTT.

This clonotype was observed many times. V is TRBV6-2 or TRBV6-3 and J is TRBJ2-5; tentative D call: TRBD2 (5 bases). The CDR3 has 14 amino acids. V lost 6 bases, J lost 0 bases, and 11 bases lay in between. Germline V lookup: CDR1 MNHEY, CDR2 SVGEGT. The CDR3 spells CASSPDGDQETQYF. CDR3 sequence (DNA): TGTGCCAGCAGCCCCGACGGGGACCAAGAGACCCAGTACTTC.

This clonotype has a count of ten or more. The genes are TRBV12-3 or TRBV12-4 and TRBJ2-7; D gene unclear. V lost 6 bases and J lost 7, with 13 bases in between. The length of the CDR3 is 12 residues. As DNA, the CDR3 is TGTGCCAGCAGCCGGGCCCATCGGGAGCAGTACTTC. It encodes CASSRAHREQYF.

This clonotype was observed at least ten times. This chain connects TRBV28 to TRBJ2-5; 10 bases align to TRBD2. The CDR3 extends over 13 amino acids. Trimming cost V 8 bases and J 7 bases; bases outside gene matches: 7. Per the germline V gene, CDR1 is MDHEN and CDR2 is SYDVKM. CDR3 residues: CASHKASGGTQYF. CDR3 nucleotide sequence: TGTGCCAGCCATAAGGCTAGCGGGGGGACCCAGTACTTC.

In this sample, this clonotype turned up once. This sequence joins TRBV5-1 and TRBJ1-2; D is unresolved. The V gene's germline CDR1 is SGHRS and CDR2 YFSETQ. There are 12 residues in the CDR3. The ends were cut back, 7 bases at V and 5 bases at J, with 12 bases in the middle. CDR3 protein: CASDGRTYGYTF. The CDR3 nucleotides read TGCGCCAGCGATGGGAGGACTTATGGCTACACCTTC.

This clonotype has only a few counts. The genes are TRBV27 and TRBJ2-5; possible D gene TRBD2, 6 bases. Between the trimmed V and J ends, which lost 3 bases and 4 bases, there was a span of 9 bases. The CDR3 extends over 13 amino acids. Germline CDR1 is MNHEY and CDR2 is SMNVEV (reference sequence). CDR3 sequence: CASSLGTPETQYF. The CDR3 DNA follows: TGTGCCAGCAGTTTGGGGACTCCAGAGACCCAGTACTTC.

The chain recombines TRBV6-2 or TRBV6-3 with TRBJ1-2; D perhaps matches TRBD1 (6 bases). This CDR3 spans 13 amino acids. CDR1 and CDR2 from the germline V gene are MNHEY and SVGEGT. The V and J ends lost 2 bases and 3 bases respectively, with 7 bases between them. The CDR3 reads CASSYGQHYGYTF. For the CDR3, the DNA is TGTGCCAGCAGTTACGGACAGCACTATGGCTACACCTTC.

For this clonotype: A much larger clone lies one base from this, so it may be a read error. The chain employs TRBV7-6 and TRBJ2-1, with TRBD2 identical over 12 bases. The CDR3 runs to 15 residues. Germline V gene lookup returns CDR1 SGHVS and CDR2 FNYEAQ. The CDR3 is CASSPTSGGTNERFF. DNA of the CDR3: TGTGCCAGCAGCCCAACTAGCGGGGGGACTAATGAGCGGTTCTTC.

This rearrangement joins TRBV6-5 to TRBJ2-3; possibly TRBD1 for D (5 bases). The CDR3 contains 15 residues. V gave up 0 bases and J gave up 5 bases, with 12 bases separating them. CDR1 MNHEY and CDR2 SVGAGI come from the germline V gene. The CDR3, as DNA: TGTGCCAGCAGTTACTCGCCAGGGATGGGAGATACGCAGTATTTT. Its translation is CASSYSPGMGDTQYF.